A selection of T cell receptor beta chains follows, all from one sample in a study of shared clonotypes between healthy human individuals. Data came from immunoSEQ multiplex PCR; TCRdb stores just in-frame clones and leaves some out. The sample consists of about 980,000 clones, 76% of them appearing once. The source material was memory CD4+ T cells sorted from blood. The source is a man aged 18 to 30 in good health. The CDR3 runs from the conserved cysteine through the conserved F or W. D genes are given only for firm matches. Size is stated for part of the rows, as once, few or many counts, or as a class when the clone is expanded.

d_gene,j_gene,v_gene,abundance,CDR3nt,CDR3aa
.,TRBJ2-1,TRBV30,.,TGTGCCTGGAGCCCCGACAATGAGCAGTTCTTC,CAWSPDNEQFF
.,TRBJ2-3,TRBV19,.,TGTGCCAGTAGTAGGCTTCGCGGAGCTAGCACAGATACGCAGTATTTT,CASSRLRGASTDTQYF
TRBD1,TRBJ1-2,TRBV10-1,.,TGCGCCAGCAGTGAGAGGGTACAGGGGATCGATGGCTACACCTTC,CASSERVQGIDGYTF
.,TRBJ2-3,TRBV6-1,.,TGTGCCAGCAGTGAGGGGCTACATCTCACAGATACGCAGTATTTT,CASSEGLHLTDTQYF
TRBD2,TRBJ2-1,TRBV9,.,TGTGCCAGCAGCGCCTATAGTAGCGGGAGCTCCTACAATGAGCAGTTCTTC,CASSAYSSGSSYNEQFF
.,TRBJ1-3,TRBV5-6,.,TGTGCCAGCAGCTTGGGGGTAGGTCCTGGAAACACCATATATTTT,CASSLGVGPGNTIYF
TRBD1,TRBJ2-5,TRBV5-1,.,TGCGCCAGCAGGGAAACAGGGGGGGAGACCCAGTACTTC,CASRETGGETQYF
.,TRBJ2-7,TRBV10-3,.,TGTGCCATCAGCGGCCGAGGCTACGAGCAGTACTTC,CAISGRGYEQYF
.,TRBJ2-5,TRBV7-3,.,TGTGCCAGCAGCCCGACAGTACAAGAGACCCAGTACTTC,CASSPTVQETQYF
TRBD2,TRBJ2-1,TRBV10-3,once,TGTGCCATCAGTGCGCTAGCGGGGTATGAGCAGTTCTTC,CAISALAGYEQFF
.,TRBJ1-2,TRBV4-2,.,TGTGCCAGCAGCCAAGATATAAGAGGGAACTCTGGCTACACCTTC,CASSQDIRGNSGYTF
.,TRBJ1-3,TRBV30,.,TGTGCCTGGAGATGGGTAGGAAACACCATATATTTT,CAWRWVGNTIYF
.,TRBJ1-1,TRBV30,many,TGTGCCTGGAGCCAGAAAGGGACGGGAAGGACTGAAGCTTTCTTT,CAWSQKGTGRTEAFF
.,TRBJ1-3,TRBV28,.,TGTGCCAGCGGTCGAGCCGGGCGGTCGAACACCATATATTTT,CASGRAGRSNTIYF
TRBD1,TRBJ2-1,TRBV19,many,TGTGCCACACGCCAGGACAGGGACAATGAGCAGTTCTTC,CATRQDRDNEQFF
TRBD1,TRBJ1-6,TRBV7-9,.,TGTGCCAGCAGGCTGGGACAGGGTAATTCACCCCTCCACTTT,CASRLGQGNSPLHF
.,TRBJ2-5,TRBV5-5,.,TGTGCCAGCAGCTTGGTACGGGGGACGGGAGAGACCCAGTACTTC,CASSLVRGTGETQYF
TRBD1,TRBJ1-2,TRBV10-3,.,TGTGCCATCAGTGACGACAGGGGGAATGGCTACACCTTC,CAISDDRGNGYTF
.,TRBJ2-3,TRBV4-2,.,TGTGCCAGCAGCCGAGCGGCGGGGGATACGCAGTATTTT,CASSRAAGDTQYF
.,TRBJ2-3,TRBV7-2,many,TGTGCCAGCAGTCCTATAGGGGGGGCAGATACGCAGTATTTT,CASSPIGGADTQYF
.,TRBJ1-1,TRBV18,.,TGTGCCAGCTCACCTACCGTAGGGAGCACTGAAGCTTTCTTT,CASSPTVGSTEAFF
TRBD2,TRBJ2-1,TRBV4-3,.,TGCGCCAGCAGCCGGACTAGCGATTCCTACAATGAGCAGTTCTTC,CASSRTSDSYNEQFF
TRBD1,TRBJ1-1,TRBV30,many,TGTGCCTGGAGTAGGACAGGGTGGGGCACTGAAGCTTTCTTT,CAWSRTGWGTEAFF
.,TRBJ1-1,TRBV28,.,TGTGCCAGCACCCATAAGGGGGATAACACTGAAGCTTTCTTT,CASTHKGDNTEAFF
TRBD2,TRBJ2-3,TRBV7-2,.,TGTGCCAGCAGCCCCCCTAGCGGGGGCACAGATACGCAGTATTTT,CASSPPSGGTDTQYF
TRBD1,TRBJ1-6,TRBV27,.,TGTGCCAGCAGTCCAGGGGGCGGACATAATTCACCCCTCCACTTT,CASSPGGGHNSPLHF
TRBD1,TRBJ2-7,TRBV7-2,.,TGTGCCAGCCGAGACAGGGGAACGGGCCACGAGCAGTACTTC,CASRDRGTGHEQYF
TRBD1,TRBJ2-7,TRBV5-1,.,TGCGCCAGCAGCTTGGGTGGACAGGGTTCCTACGAGCAGTACTTC,CASSLGGQGSYEQYF
.,TRBJ1-6,TRBV2,.,TGTGCCAGCAGTGAAGCTAGGATTGGCTCACCCCTCCACTTT,CASSEARIGSPLHF
TRBD2,TRBJ2-3,TRBV5-4,.,TGTGCCAGCAACCGCCTACTAGCGGGAGGGCGGTTAGGTCCAGATACGCAGTATTTT,CASNRLLAGGRLGPDTQYF
.,TRBJ2-1,TRBV30,.,TGTGCCCTTCTAACGGCAATCTCCTACAATGAGCAGTTCTTC,CALLTAISYNEQFF
TRBD2,TRBJ2-1,TRBV2,once,TGTGCCGCAGGCGGGCTAGCGGGAGGCGTCCGGTTCTTC,CAAGGLAGGVRFF
.,TRBJ2-3,TRBV6-5,few,TGTGCCAGCAGCTCTACGGACACAGATACGCAGTATTTT,CASSSTDTDTQYF
.,TRBJ1-2,TRBV11-2,few,TGTGCCAGCAGCCCACGGTCCACAGACGGCTATGGCTACACCTTC,CASSPRSTDGYGYTF
.,TRBJ2-5,TRBV2,.,TGTGCCAGCAGTGAAGGGCAAGAGACCCAGTACTTC,CASSEGQETQYF
TRBD2,TRBJ2-2,TRBV7-2,.,TGTGCCAGCAGCCCACTTAATAGCGGGCCCACCGGGGAGCTGTTTTTT,CASSPLNSGPTGELFF